Sequencing of this T cell receptor beta chain was carried out in a study of shared clonotypes between healthy human individuals. At the level of the study: Donors consisted of a couple of women and a few men between 18 and 49. Study observations and caveats: Against clonotypes common to all four donors, non-shared ones had lower generation probabilities. Naive CD4 clonotypes were shared across several donors at roughly 5.3%. Larger estimated richness was generally recorded for naive subsets relative to memory subsets.

Germline V gives CDR1 SGHRS, CDR2 YFSETQ. There are 15 residues in the CDR3. The V gene lost 1 base and the J gene lost 8 bases, with 18 bases spanning the gap. Comment on this clone: Its antigen is still unknown.

Method: immunoSEQ multiplex PCR; TCRdb's copy keeps in-frame clones and lacks some. The repertoire consists of around 2,000,000 clones, with over 85% occurring once and the leading ten covering roughly 1.1%. Terminally differentiated effector memory CD45RA+ cells were excluded by CCR7 positive selection of CD45RO-negative cells. This chain joins TRBV5-1 and TRBJ1-2; D remains unclear. The source of this sequence is a man between 18 and 29 years old in good health. The sequenced material came from naive CD8+ T cells sorted from blood. The CDR3 spells CASSLSPATPGGYTF. CDR3 bases: TGCGCCAGCAGCTTGAGTCCGGCCACCCCGGGGGGCTACACCTTC. Supplemented by reference TRBV5-1 and TRBJ1-2, the full variable domain reads KAGVTQTPRYLIKTRGQQVTLSCSPISGHRSVSWYQQTPGQGLQFLFEYFSETQRNKGNFPGRFSGRQFSNSRSEMNVSTLELGDSALYLCASSLSPATPGGYTFGSGTRLTVV.